The 8 T cell receptor beta chains listed next were all sequenced from one sample in a study of PD-1 blockade in classical Hodgkin lymphoma. The patients all showed relapse after autologous stem cell transplantation, while their brentuximab vedotin exposure varied. Only in-frame clones appear in the TCRdb table, and some are missing; sequencing was by immunoSEQ multiplex PCR. This repertoire shows just over 60,000 clones, more than 70% found once; its top ten account for roughly an eighth. The starting material was peripheral blood mononuclear cells (PBMCs), obtained at baseline. The receptors come from a human donor with classical Hodgkin lymphoma.

The V call is TRBV28, the J call TRBJ1-1; D remains unclear. The CDR3 is 15 amino acids. Between the trimmed V and J ends, which lost 8 bases and 5 bases, there was a span of 21 bases. Germline V CDR1 and CDR2: MDHEN, SYDVKM. The CDR3 loop is CASPSSESVGTEAFF. In DNA, the CDR3 is TGTGCCAGCCCCTCGTCGGAGTCGGTGGGGACTGAAGCTTTCTTT.

V gene TRBV28 combines with J gene TRBJ1-5; 9 bases are shared with TRBD1. Trimming removed 6 bases from V and 4 bases from J; junction bases left unmatched: 4. The CDR3 runs 14 residues. Germline values: CDR1 MDHEN, CDR2 SYDVKM. Here the CDR3 DNA reads TGTGCCAGCAGCGGGACAGGGACGAATCAGCCCCAGCATTTT. It specifies CASSGTGTNQPQHF.

The chain uses TRBV28 and TRBJ1-5; a weak D match, TRBD1 (5 bases). Deletions cut 4 bases from V and 5 bases from J, with 12 bases between. The length of the CDR3 is 14 residues. The germline V gene encodes CDR1 MDHEN and CDR2 SYDVKM. CDR3 sequence (DNA): TGTGCCAGCAGTTACGGACACAAGGATCAGCCCCAGCATTTT. It is translated as CASSYGHKDQPQHF.

This clone was detected ten times or more. The V gene is TRBV9, the J gene TRBJ2-3; perhaps TRBD1 as D (5 bases). Per germline, CDR1 SGDLS and CDR2 YYNGEE. The CDR3 contains 16 residues. The V gene lost 5 bases and the J gene lost 0 bases, with 16 bases spanning the gap. CDR3 sequence: CASSPSMGLSTDTQYF. CDR3 nucleotides: TGTGCCAGCAGTCCCTCAATGGGGCTTAGCACAGATACGCAGTATTTT.

CDR3 nucleotides: TGTGCCTGGAGCGCTCCCGGGACTGAAGCTTTCTTT. This codes for CAWSAPGTEAFF. The chain links TRBV30 to TRBJ1-1; D uncertain. The CDR3 consists of 12 residues. Trimming stripped 3 bases from V and 5 bases from J, with 10 bases between. The germline CDR1 and CDR2 sequences are GTSNPN and SVGIG (reference sequence).

This clone was recorded only once. The CDR3 is CASSEGAGTEAFF. CDR3 coding DNA: TGTGCCAGCAGTGAGGGCGCGGGTACTGAAGCTTTCTTT. This rearrangement joins TRBV6-4 to TRBJ1-1; D is ambiguous. This CDR3 contains 13 residues. In germline, CDR1 is MRHNA, CDR2 SNTAGT. Trimming removed 3 bases from V and 5 bases from J, with 10 bases in between.

The chain recombines TRBV9 with TRBJ2-7, with 10 bases fitting TRBD2. CDR1 and CDR2 (germline): SGDLS, YYNGEE. The CDR3 runs 15 residues. The ends lost 0 bases at V and 3 bases at J; junction bases unmatched: 3. CDR3 sequence (DNA): TGTGCCAGCAGCGTAGGGCCTAGCGGGGGCTACGAGCAGTACTTC. It specifies CASSVGPSGGYEQYF.

CDR3 sequence: CASSLGREAEAFF. CDR3 nucleotide sequence: TGTGCCAGCAGCTTGGGCAGGGAAGCTGAAGCTTTCTTT. J is TRBJ1-1 and V is TRBV5-4; D is perhaps TRBD1 (5 bases). The CDR3 contains 13 residues. Germline V gives CDR1 SGHNT, CDR2 YYREEE (reference sequence). The V end was cut by 0 bases, the J end by 6 bases, with 9 bases between. Combining the CDR3 with reference TRBV5-4 and TRBJ1-1 gives the whole variable domain ETGVTQSPTHLIKTRGQQVTLRCSSQSGHNTVSWYQQALGQGPQFIFQYYREEENGRGNFPPRFSGLQFPNYSSELNVNALELDDSALYLCASSLGREAEAFFGQGTRLTVV.